A single sample is the source of the 18 T cell receptor beta chains below, sequenced in a study of OX40 agonist ivuxolimab in advanced cancers. Profiling relied on immunoSEQ multiplex PCR, and the TCRdb table lists in-frame clones only, not all of them. This sample has approximately 47,000 clones, with about 90% found just once. Specimen: CD4+ or CD8+ T cells sorted from blood, collected in a trial of the OX40 agonist ivuxolimab. These TCRs come from an adult with an advanced solid tumor such as melanoma, head and neck, liver or kidney cancer.

The gene calls are TRBV15 and TRBJ2-3; 11 nucleotides agree with TRBD2. V lost 1 base, J lost 2 bases, and 11 bases stayed unmatched. Germline V lookup: CDR1 LNHNV, CDR2 YYDKDF (reference sequence). This CDR3 is built from 19 residues. The CDR3 DNA follows: TGTGCCACCAGCAGAGCCCTGAGACTAGCGGGGCCCCCCACAGATACGCAGTATTTT. Residues: CATSRALRLAGPPTDTQYF.

The V and J genes are TRBV28 and TRBJ1-5, with a weak D call TRBD1 (6 bases). The germline CDR1 and CDR2 sequences are MDHEN and SYDVKM. The CDR3 is 15 residues long. V dropped 1 base and J dropped 1 base, with 8 bases sitting between them. The CDR3 loop reads CASSLYRDSNQPQHF. For the CDR3, the DNA is TGTGCCAGCAGTTTATACAGGGACAGCAATCAGCCCCAGCATTTT.

CDR3 nucleotide sequence: TGTGCCAGCAGCCCCCGACTAGCGGGGGGGCTGTACGAGCAGTACTTC. Protein: CASSPRLAGGLYEQYF. The rearrangement links TRBV7-9 to TRBJ2-7; 14 nucleotides align to TRBD2. CDR1 SEHNR and CDR2 FQNEAQ come from the germline V gene (reference sequence). The CDR3 extends over 16 amino acids. Unmatched junction bases numbered 7, after V lost 5 bases and J lost 4 bases.

This chain connects TRBV6-1 to TRBJ1-1; D call uncertain. The CDR3 runs 16 residues. Germline V gene data show CDR1 as MNHNS and CDR2 as SASEGT. The germline V and J ends were trimmed by 2 bases and 8 bases, with 21 bases remaining between them. This CDR3 reads CASSEFIGSGVQEAFF. The CDR3 DNA reads TGTGCCAGCAGTGAATTTATCGGCAGCGGCGTCCAAGAAGCTTTCTTT.

In regard to this clone: The sample carries other DNA sequences with the same CDR3. The genes are TRBV19 and TRBJ1-1; tentative D call: TRBD1 (5 bases). V was clipped by 3 bases and J by 1 base, with 9 bases between them. The germline gives CDR1 LNHDA, CDR2 SQIVND (reference sequence). The CDR3 runs 14 residues. The CDR3 coding sequence is TGTGCCAGTAGTATTGGGACGGGGAACACTGAAGCTTTCTTT. This gives the protein CASSIGTGNTEAFF.

The chain joins TRBV11-2 to TRBJ2-1; the D gene is possibly TRBD1 (5 bases). Trimming shortened V by 11 bases and J by 6 bases, and 11 bases separated the two germline ends. The CDR3 is 11 residues long. Germline V gives CDR1 SGHAT, CDR2 FQNNGV. The CDR3 loop is CACQDINEQFF. CDR3 DNA sequence: TGTGCCTGTCAGGACATCAATGAGCAGTTCTTC. Filled out from reference TRBV11-2 and TRBJ2-1, the complete variable domain reads EAGVAQSPRYKIIEKRQSVAFWCNPISGHATLYWYQQILGQGPKLLIQFQNNGVVDDSQLPKDRFSAERLKGVDSTLKIQPAKLEDSAVYLCACQDINEQFFGPGTRLTVL.

CDR3: CASSERGNTEAFF. In nucleotides, the CDR3 is TGTGCCAGCAGTGAACGGGGGAACACTGAAGCTTTCTTT. This chain links TRBV2 with TRBJ1-1, with no clear D. V was shortened by 2 bases and J by 1 base, with 5 bases between the two germline ends. Germline V gene data show CDR1 as SNHLY and CDR2 as FYNNEI. This CDR3 spans 13 amino acids. The variable domain in full, completed from reference TRBV2 and TRBJ1-1, reads EPEVTQTPSHQVTQMGQEVILRCVPISNHLYFYWYRQILGQKVEFLVSFYNNEISEKSEIFDDQFSVERPDGSNFTLKIRSTKLEDSAMYFCASSERGNTEAFFGQGTRLTVV.

The V gene is TRBV5-6, the J gene TRBJ1-5, with D possibly matching TRBD1 (6 bases). The germline V gene has CDR1 SGHDT and CDR2 YYEEEE. There are 15 residues in the CDR3. With 4 bases removed from V and 0 bases from J, the gap between germline ends came to 11 bases. For the CDR3, the DNA is TGTGCCAGCAGCAAGACAGGTTATAGCAATCAGCCCCAGCATTTT. Its translation is CASSKTGYSNQPQHF.

The J gene is TRBJ2-5, the V gene TRBV5-8; D is uncertain. Trimming shortened V by 0 bases and J by 1 base, and 7 bases separated the two germline ends. The length of the CDR3 is 14 residues. Germline values: CDR1 SGHTS, CDR2 YDEGEE. The CDR3 DNA is TGTGCCAGCAGCTTGGAGGCAGGCCAAGAGACCCAGTACTTC. Residues: CASSLEAGQETQYF.

The chain uses TRBV2 and TRBJ1-3; D possibly corresponds to TRBD1 (6 bases). The CDR3 covers 14 residues. Germline CDR1 is SNHLY and CDR2 is FYNNEI. The V end was cut by 6 bases, the J end by 6 bases, with 15 bases between. The CDR3 bases are TGTGCCAGCAGCGAAAGGGGGATGGAAAACACCATATATTTT. It encodes CASSERGMENTIYF.

The J gene is TRBJ2-1, the V gene TRBV13, with 9 bases fitting TRBD1. V lost 5 bases, J lost 0 bases, and 8 bases stayed unmatched. There are 17 residues in the CDR3. CDR1 and CDR2 (germline): PRHDT, FYEKMQ (reference sequence). The CDR3 coding sequence is TGTGCCAGCAGCCCCCGAGGGGACAGGGCCTCCTACAATGAGCAGTTCTTC. It encodes CASSPRGDRASYNEQFF.

J is TRBJ2-7 and V is TRBV19; D unresolved. Germline V gene lookup returns CDR1 LNHDA and CDR2 SQIVND (reference sequence). V lost 3 bases and J lost 3, with 12 bases in between. This CDR3 is 14 amino acids long. For the CDR3, the DNA is TGTGCCAGTAGTATTGACAAACGCCACTACGAGCAGTACTTC. This encodes CASSIDKRHYEQYF.

The rearrangement uses TRBV28 and TRBJ2-4; no definite D call. The tail of the sequence fits TRBJ2-7 better, so the J call may be wrong. This CDR3 contains 12 residues. Germline assignment: CDR1 MDHEN and CDR2 SYDVKM. The CDR3 reads CASSPHLSEQYF. The CDR3 DNA reads as TGTGCCAGCAGCCCCCACCTCTCCGAGCAGTACTTC.

The chain uses TRBV5-4 and TRBJ1-1; D might be TRBD1 (6 bases). CDR1 is SGHNT, CDR2 YYREEE, per germline (reference sequence). The ends were cut back, 3 bases at V and 8 bases at J, with 14 bases in the middle. This CDR3 has 13 residues. The CDR3 is CASSSTGTFEAFF. Written as DNA, the CDR3 is TGTGCCAGCAGCTCCACCGGGACATTCGAAGCTTTCTTT.

This chain joins TRBV11-3 and TRBJ2-5; TRBD2 matches 11 bases. Germline V CDR1 and CDR2: SGHNT, YENEEA. This CDR3 region has 15 residues. Trimming cost V 5 bases and J 4 bases; bases outside gene matches: 6. CDR3 in amino acids: CASSVGTSGGETQYF. CDR3 DNA sequence: TGTGCCAGCAGCGTAGGGACTAGCGGTGGAGAGACCCAGTACTTC.

The V call is TRBV19, the J call TRBJ2-2; the D gene could be TRBD1 or TRBD2 (5 bases each). Germline V lookup: CDR1 LNHDA, CDR2 SQIVND (reference sequence). The CDR3 is 17 amino acids. Trimming removed 4 bases from V and 6 bases from J, with 21 bases in between. The CDR3 loop reads CASSTLGTYFEAGELFF. The CDR3 DNA is TGTGCCAGTAGTACTTTAGGGACGTACTTTGAGGCCGGGGAGCTGTTTTTT. Combining the CDR3 with reference TRBV19 and TRBJ2-2 gives the whole variable domain DGGITQSPKYLFRKEGQNVTLSCEQNLNHDAMYWYRQDPGQGLRLIYYSQIVNDFQKGDIAEGYSVSREKKESFPLTVTSAQKNPTAFYLCASSTLGTYFEAGELFFGEGSRLTVL.

The chain has TRBV14 and TRBJ2-2; 10 bases map to TRBD1. The CDR3 covers 13 residues. The V segment lost 4 bases and the J segment 14 bases; nucleotides outside the gene matches: 7. Germline V gives CDR1 SGHDN, CDR2 FVKESK. CDR3 residues: CASSLWTGGDLFF. DNA of the CDR3: TGTGCCAGCAGCCTATGGACAGGGGGTGATCTGTTTTTT.

The genes are TRBV27 and TRBJ2-3; D perhaps matches TRBD2 (5 bases). V was clipped by 5 bases and J by 6 bases, with 12 bases between them. The germline CDR1 and CDR2 sequences are MNHEY and SMNVEV (reference sequence). There are 13 residues in the CDR3. The CDR3 spells CASSRLAPDTQYF. CDR3 bases: TGTGCCAGCAGTCGGCTAGCTCCCGATACGCAGTATTTT.